The T cell receptor beta chain under discussion was sequenced for a study of shared clonotypes between healthy human individuals (dated by TCRdb to between 2020 and 2021). Regarding the complete study: A couple of women and three men aged 18 to 49 years were included in the cohort. To estimate repertoire size and how much clonotype sharing occurs between individuals, the study deeply sequenced the blood TCR repertoires of about five healthy adults. Per donor, three plates each were used for CD4 naive and CD4 memory, two for CD8 naive, and one for CD8 memory. Per donor, leukapheresis produced somewhere between about 0.85 and 9.5 billion PBMCs. Different laboratories and diverse techniques were used to prepare libraries and sequence TCR repertoires, to increase sequencing depth and limit assay-specific biases. Broad study findings and their caveats: The genetic and exposure-history diversity represented was limited by the small number of donors. Based on pairwise subsampling, the degree of clonotype sharing among donors was expected to be affected by sequencing depth. Even with the large sequencing depth, rarefaction of the sorted-subset datasets indicated that sequencing was incomplete. Only blood was sampled, and tissue TCR repertoires likely differ from those in blood. Clonotypes shared by all four sorted-subset donors showed higher generation probabilities than non-shared clonotypes. When a handful of donors were compared, the shared fraction of clonotypes was about 5.4% for naive CD4, around 4% for naive CD8, 2.3% for memory CD4, and approximately 0.4% for memory CD8. Naive subsets generally had larger estimated clonotype richness than memory subsets did.

Using the deep immunoSEQ assay, TCR CDR3 regions were amplified from genomic DNA by multiplex PCR. Extracted genomic DNA from each cell subset was spread evenly across all wells of several immunoSEQ 96-well plates, with each plate serving as a replicate. For sorted subsets, around 200 ng genomic DNA, equal to tens of thousands of T cell genomes, was loaded into each replicate PCR. The purified libraries were quantified using a Qubit 3.0 fluorometer, sized with a Bioanalyzer 2100, and then quantified again using the KAPA Library Quantification kit. Each immunoSEQ 96-well plate was sequenced on its own single-read 150-cycle Illumina NextSeq 550 flow cell. The original pipeline was this. The immunoSEQ output contained only junctional sequences without quality scores, so filtering could not match that applied to full-length reads. To assign V/J genes and CDR3, sequences were annotated against IMGT germline references using PyIR, a Python wrapper for IgBLAST v1.9. Reads with weak V/J assignments (E-value above 1e-6), missing CDR3, stop codons, out-of-frame junctions, or ambiguous translated residues were removed. V3J clonotypes were defined as sequences sharing an identical inferred V gene, J gene, and CDR3 amino acid sequence. To compute the percentage overlap between repertoires, the number of shared unique clonotypes was divided by the size of the smaller repertoire. Three approaches were used to assess repertoire richness: RTK rarefaction, the Chao1 estimator, and Recon v2.1 estimates of unobserved clonotypes. Generation probabilities for all TCRbeta clonotypes obtained by the gDNA method from a handful of donors were computed using OLGA. TCRdb obtained this table from immuneACCESS and retained in-frame rearrangements with V and J assigned. These tables miss some clones; where compared with another copy, unresolved V genes account for less than half of the shortfall, and the remainder is unexplained. V and J calls and clone size are given by that table; D and trimming were obtained from the DNA. The sample yields 650,000 to 800,000 clones; about 90% were counted once. The ten top clones hold approximately 22% of the sample.

Comments on this clone: It has no known antigen specificity. No qualities accompany the bases; no much larger clone lies one base away.

CD8 naive samples consisted of CD45RO-negative cells that were positively selected for CCR7, yielding a CD45RA+CCR7+ population without TemRA cells. The donors were healthy, HIV-negative adults with no recently reported acute infections or vaccinations. Only Caucasian adults living in Nashville, Tennessee, USA were represented among the donors. Blood was obtained by leukapheresis, after which PBMCs were separated by Ficoll-Histopaque density gradient centrifugation and cryopreserved in liquid nitrogen vapor phase. Purity and quantity of every magnetically sorted T cell population were checked by analytical flow cytometry. Genomic DNA was isolated from every sorted fraction and measured by UV absorbance on a Nanodrop 2000c. The clonotype was recovered from a man aged 25 to 40 in good health. Sample: naive CD8+ T cells sorted from blood. The sample's cell subset or site label is to be understood as: CD45RA+CCR7+.

The CDR3 amino acid sequence is: CASSLLTGETQYF. The nucleotides are TGTGCCAGCAGTTTACTGACAGGAGAGACCCAGTACTTC. This receptor chain uses TRBV27 and TRBJ2-5; the D region possibly corresponds to TRBD1 (6 bases align). From the cysteine up to the phenylalanine, the CDR3 has a length of 13 residues. Just CDR3 DNA is preserved here, 39 bases in frame from base 1. CDR1 is given as MNHEY and CDR2 as SMNVEV, both from the germline V gene (reference sequence). V sheds 2 bases and J sheds 4 bases, leaving 8 bases between their ends.